A single sample gave rise to the 3 T cell receptor beta chains below, sequenced in a study of shared clonotypes between healthy human individuals. Sequencing used immunoSEQ multiplex PCR; TCRdb keeps in-frame clones, though not all of them. Found here are 650,000 to 750,000 clones, more than 70% of them singletons; the top ten hold 1.8%. Sequenced: memory CD4+ T cells sorted from blood. Subset of the sample: CD45RA-negative fraction. Every receptor here comes from a woman in her 30s in good health.

V gene TRBV4-1 combines with J gene TRBJ1-6; possibly TRBD1 for D (5 bases). CDR3 length: 16 residues. Germline V lookup: CDR1 MGHRA, CDR2 YSYEKL. The ends were cut back, 0 bases at V and 6 bases at J, with 12 bases in the middle. For the CDR3, the DNA is TGCGCCAGCAGCCAAGATGGAGAGACAGCTAATTCACCCCTCCACTTT. This sequence encodes CASSQDGETANSPLHF.

The chain carries TRBV2 and TRBJ2-7; 7 bases fit TRBD1. This CDR3 has 15 amino acids. Germline trimming cut 7 bases from V and 2 bases from J; bases unmatched to any gene: 11. The germline V gene has CDR1 SNHLY and CDR2 FYNNEI. CDR3 DNA sequence: TGTGCCAGCACCCTGAGGGGGACAGTGCCCTACGAGCAGTACTTC. Translated: CASTLRGTVPYEQYF.

The gene calls are TRBV19 and TRBJ2-1; 7 nucleotides line up with TRBD2. CDR3 size: 14 residues. Germline-derived CDR1 and CDR2 are LNHDA and SQIVND (reference sequence). After removal of 6 bases from V and 8 bases from J, the junction contained 10 bases not matched to a gene. The CDR3 loop is CASSRGVSKDEQFF. The CDR3 coding sequence is TGTGCCAGTAGCCGGGGGGTGTCCAAGGATGAGCAGTTCTTC.